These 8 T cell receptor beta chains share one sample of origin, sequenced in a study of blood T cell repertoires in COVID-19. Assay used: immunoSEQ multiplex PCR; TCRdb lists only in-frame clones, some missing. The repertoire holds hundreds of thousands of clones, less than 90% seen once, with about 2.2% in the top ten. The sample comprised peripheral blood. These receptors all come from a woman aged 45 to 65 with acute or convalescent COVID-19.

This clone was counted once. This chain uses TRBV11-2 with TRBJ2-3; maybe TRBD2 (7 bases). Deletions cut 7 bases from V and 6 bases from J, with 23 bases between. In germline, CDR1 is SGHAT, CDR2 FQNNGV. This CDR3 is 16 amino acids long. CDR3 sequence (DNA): TGTGCCAGCATCGCATTGGGGGGGGTGGGGGCCGATACGCAGTATTTT. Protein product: CASIALGGVGADTQYF.

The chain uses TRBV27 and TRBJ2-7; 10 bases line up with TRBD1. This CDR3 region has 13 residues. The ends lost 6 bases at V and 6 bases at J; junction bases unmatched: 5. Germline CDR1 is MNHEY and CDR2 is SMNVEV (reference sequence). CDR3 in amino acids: CASRGTGAAEQYF. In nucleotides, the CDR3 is TGTGCCAGCAGGGGGACAGGGGCGGCCGAGCAGTACTTC.

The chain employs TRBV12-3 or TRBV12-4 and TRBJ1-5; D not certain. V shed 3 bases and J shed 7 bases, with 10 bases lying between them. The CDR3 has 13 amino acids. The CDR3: CASSLSVSQPQHF. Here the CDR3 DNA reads TGTGCCAGCAGTTTGAGTGTGAGCCAGCCCCAGCATTTT.

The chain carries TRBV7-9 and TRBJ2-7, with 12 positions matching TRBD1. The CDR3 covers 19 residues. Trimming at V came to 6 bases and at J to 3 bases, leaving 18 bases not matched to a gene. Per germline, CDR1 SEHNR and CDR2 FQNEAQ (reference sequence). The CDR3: CASSSTARDRGRSYYEQYF. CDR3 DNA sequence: TGTGCCAGCAGTTCTACCGCCCGGGACAGGGGGCGCTCCTACTACGAGCAGTACTTC.

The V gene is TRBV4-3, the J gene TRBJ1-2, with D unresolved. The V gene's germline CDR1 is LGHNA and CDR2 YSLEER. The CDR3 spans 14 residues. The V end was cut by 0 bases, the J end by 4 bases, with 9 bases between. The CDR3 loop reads CASSQDAGLYGYTF. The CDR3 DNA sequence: TGCGCCAGCAGCCAAGATGCAGGTCTCTATGGCTACACCTTC.

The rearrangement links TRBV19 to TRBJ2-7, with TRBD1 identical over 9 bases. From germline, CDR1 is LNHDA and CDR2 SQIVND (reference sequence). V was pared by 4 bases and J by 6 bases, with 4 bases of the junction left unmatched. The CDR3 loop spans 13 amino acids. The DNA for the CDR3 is TGTGCCAGTAGTAAGGGACAGGGAGGCGAGCAGTACTTC. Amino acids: CASSKGQGGEQYF.

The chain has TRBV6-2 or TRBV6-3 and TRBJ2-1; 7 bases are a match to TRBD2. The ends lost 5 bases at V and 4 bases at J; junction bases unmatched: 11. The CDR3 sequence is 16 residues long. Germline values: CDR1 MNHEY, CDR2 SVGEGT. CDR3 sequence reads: CASSPRSVGGYNEQFF. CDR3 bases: TGTGCCAGCAGTCCGAGGAGCGTGGGGGGGTACAATGAGCAGTTCTTC.

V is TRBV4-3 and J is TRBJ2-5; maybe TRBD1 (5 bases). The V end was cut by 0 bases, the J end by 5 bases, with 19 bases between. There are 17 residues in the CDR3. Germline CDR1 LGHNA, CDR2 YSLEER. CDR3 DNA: TGCGCCAGCAGCCAAGATCAGTCGGCAGGGCGGACGGAGACCCAGTACTTC. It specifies CASSQDQSAGRTETQYF.